These 31 T cell receptor beta chains originate from one sample sequenced in a study of cytotoxic CD8 clonotypes in ibrutinib-treated CLL. The protocol was immunoSEQ multiplex PCR, while the TCRdb copy is restricted to in-frame clones and leaves out a portion. The table shows over 45,000 clones, with about 54% occurring only once. Sequences were derived from PBMCs, sampled at disease progression, from a patient treated with ibrutinib. The receptor source for this set is a human donor with chronic lymphocytic leukemia.

This chain links TRBV6-5 with TRBJ1-4; tentatively, D is TRBD1 (5 bases). Germline CDR1 MNHEY, CDR2 SVGAGI. The CDR3 is made up of 16 amino acids. Between the trimmed V and J ends, which lost 2 bases and 3 bases, there was a span of 13 bases. CDR3 DNA: TGTGCCAGCAGTTACCAGAGCCCGACAGCTAATGAAAAACTGTTTTTT. Amino acids: CASSYQSPTANEKLFF.

The chain uses TRBV7-9 and TRBJ2-5; 11 bases are a match to TRBD2. Trimming at V came to 1 base and at J to 2 bases, leaving 3 bases not matched to a gene. The CDR3 is made up of 16 amino acids. Germline V gives CDR1 SEHNR, CDR2 FQNEAQ (reference sequence). CDR3: CASSLGGTSGQETQYF. CDR3 coding DNA: TGTGCCAGCAGCTTAGGTGGGACTAGCGGTCAAGAGACCCAGTACTTC.

This clone was seen a few times. This sequence joins TRBV7-9 and TRBJ2-3; TRBD2 agrees at 14 bases. Germline V gene lookup returns CDR1 SEHNR and CDR2 FQNEAQ (reference sequence). There are 18 residues in the CDR3. V dropped 5 bases and J dropped 0; count of bases not matched to a gene: 7. The CDR3 DNA sequence: TGTGCCAGCAGCAGACTAGCGGGAGGGCCGGGGAGCACAGATACGCAGTATTTT. Protein sequence: CASSRLAGGPGSTDTQYF. The full variable domain, in which reference TRBV7-9 and TRBJ2-3 provide the parts outside the CDR3, is DTGVSQNPRHKITKRGQNVTFRCDPISEHNRLYWYRQTLGQGPEFLTYFQNEAQLEKSRLLSDRFSAERPKGSFSTLEIQRTEQGDSAMYLCASSRLAGGPGSTDTQYFGPGTRLTVL.

This clone has more than one count but fewer than ten. The rearrangement links TRBV5-1 to TRBJ1-1, with D possibly matching TRBD1 (6 bases). Germline V lookup: CDR1 SGHRS, CDR2 YFSETQ. The CDR3 has 15 amino acids. V was shortened by 0 bases and J by 0 bases, with 9 bases between the two germline ends. This CDR3 is CASSLDRVMNTEAFF. DNA for the CDR3: TGCGCCAGCAGCTTGGACAGGGTGATGAACACTGAAGCTTTCTTT.

The chain joins TRBV30 to TRBJ1-5; no definite D call. The germline V and J ends were trimmed by 5 bases and 5 bases, with 7 bases remaining between them. Germline V gives CDR1 GTSNPN, CDR2 SVGIG (reference sequence). The CDR3 has 11 residues. The CDR3 is CAWGEDQPQHF. DNA of the CDR3: TGTGCCTGGGGAGAGGATCAGCCCCAGCATTTT.

The V gene is TRBV10-3, the J gene TRBJ2-7; weak D call: TRBD1 (6 bases). The germline gives CDR1 ENHRY, CDR2 SYGVKD. Trimming stripped 3 bases from V and 5 bases from J, with 17 bases between. The CDR3 loop spans 15 amino acids. CDR3 sequence (DNA): TGTGCCATCAGTGAAGGGGGAAACAGGGACCACGAGCAGTACTTC. Residues: CAISEGGNRDHEQYF.

The chain has TRBV9 and TRBJ2-3; D uncertain. Germline CDR1 reads SGDLS; CDR2 reads YYNGEE. The CDR3 consists of 16 residues. Trimming cost V 1 base and J 0 bases, with 12 bases left between them. The CDR3 spells CASSVRIGLSTDTQYF. The DNA for the CDR3 is TGTGCCAGCAGCGTAAGGATCGGGCTTAGCACAGATACGCAGTATTTT. Using reference TRBV9 and TRBJ2-3 for the parts outside the CDR3, the full variable domain is DSGVTQTPKHLITATGQRVTLRCSPRSGDLSVYWYQQSLDQGLQFLIQYYNGEERAKGNILERFSAQQFPDLHSELNLSSLELGDSALYFCASSVRIGLSTDTQYFGPGTRLTVL.

V is TRBV9 and J is TRBJ1-2; maybe TRBD1 (6 bases). The CDR3 runs 14 residues. Germline lookup yields CDR1 SGDLS and CDR2 YYNGEE. V was pared by 4 bases and J by 0 bases, with 10 bases between. In DNA, the CDR3 is TGTGCCAGCAGCTCACAGGGATCTAACTATGGCTACACCTTC. Translation: CASSSQGSNYGYTF.

The chain recombines TRBV30 with TRBJ1-2, with D unresolved. Trimming took off 0 bases at V and 7 bases at J, with 15 bases between the two ends. The CDR3 has 14 residues. CDR1 and CDR2 (germline): GTSNPN, SVGIG (reference sequence). The CDR3 sequence: CAWSVVSASGGYTF. CDR3 nucleotides: TGTGCCTGGAGTGTAGTCTCGGCGTCCGGTGGCTACACCTTC.

This chain connects TRBV23-1 to TRBJ2-1; D is unclear. TRBV23-1 is known as an ORF, though its function is uncertain. CDR3 length: 16 amino acids. Trimming took 0 bases from V and 4 from J, leaving 13 bases between them. As DNA, the CDR3 is TGCGCCAGCAGTCAATCGACCCGAGCAGCTTACAATGAGCAGTTCTTC. Translation: CASSQSTRAAYNEQFF.

As regards this clone: The sample carries other DNA sequences with the same CDR3. The chain couples TRBV4-1 to TRBJ2-7; tentative D call: TRBD2 (7 bases). The V gene's germline CDR1 is MGHRA and CDR2 YSYEKL. Trimming shortened V by 1 base and J by 5 bases, and 9 bases separated the two germline ends. This CDR3 is built from 13 residues. The CDR3 is CASSQGGGDEQYF. DNA of the CDR3: TGCGCCAGCAGCCAAGGCGGGGGCGACGAGCAGTACTTC.

The chain uses TRBV5-4 and TRBJ2-7, with no clear D. The CDR3 runs to 12 residues. The germline V gene encodes CDR1 SGHNT and CDR2 YYREEE (reference sequence). Trimming removed 4 bases from V and 3 bases from J, with 8 bases in between. The CDR3 loop reads CASSVDGYEQYF. Written as DNA, the CDR3 is TGTGCCAGCAGCGTGGACGGCTACGAGCAGTACTTC.

The chain links TRBV7-9 to TRBJ2-7, with D hard to call. This CDR3 is 12 amino acids long. V lost 5 bases and J lost 7, with 12 bases in between. CDR1 is SEHNR and CDR2 is FQNEAQ in the germline V gene (reference sequence). The CDR3 region is CASSPGPREQYF. The CDR3 DNA is TGTGCCAGCAGCCCTGGCCCACGTGAGCAGTACTTC.

The J gene is TRBJ2-1, the V gene TRBV2; 11 nucleotides line up with TRBD2. The trim removed 4 bases at V and 3 bases at J, leaving 2 bases unmatched. The germline V gene encodes CDR1 SNHLY and CDR2 FYNNEI. This CDR3 comprises 15 residues. CDR3 sequence reads: CASSVAGGNYNEQFF. DNA for the CDR3: TGTGCCAGCAGTGTAGCGGGAGGGAACTACAATGAGCAGTTCTTC.

This clone was observed a handful of times. The rearrangement links TRBV30 to TRBJ2-6; TRBD1 matches 9 bases. This CDR3 comprises 20 residues. V gave up 0 bases and J gave up 0 bases; unmatched junction bases: 12. Germline-derived CDR1 and CDR2 are GTSNPN and SVGIG (reference sequence). The CDR3 sequence is CAWSVPVSGQGSSGANVLTF. CDR3 nucleotide sequence: TGTGCCTGGAGTGTTCCTGTCTCAGGACAGGGGTCCTCTGGGGCCAACGTCCTGACTTTC.

As DNA, the CDR3 is TGTGCCAGCTGGGTGGGGTCCGGGGAGCTGTTTTTT. As protein: CASWVGSGELFF. The V and J genes are TRBV6-6 and TRBJ2-2, with unresolved D. V lost 8 bases, J lost 6 bases, and 10 bases lay in between. Germline V lookup: CDR1 MNHNY, CDR2 SVGAGI (reference sequence). The CDR3 is 12 residues long.

The genes are TRBV7-4 and TRBJ1-5; 12 bases match TRBD1. This CDR3 is built from 18 residues. V was clipped by 3 bases and J by 9 bases; unmatched bases: 15. The V gene's germline CDR1 is SGHVT and CDR2 SQSDAQ. In DNA, the CDR3 is TGTGCCAGCAGCTTGGCTGGGACAGGGGGCTCCCAATTGCCGCCCCAGCATTTT. Translation gives CASSLAGTGGSQLPPQHF. The variable domain in full, completed from reference TRBV7-4 and TRBJ1-5, reads GAGVSQSPRYKVAKRGRDVALRCDSISGHVTLYWYRQTLGQGSEVLTYSQSDAQRDKSGRPSGRFSAERPERSVSTLKIQRTEQGDSAVYLCASSLAGTGGSQLPPQHFGDGTRLSIL.

CDR3 DNA sequence: TGTGCCAGCAGCCGGACTACAGGGGGCGCAGGCAATCAGCCCCAGCATTTT. This gives the protein CASSRTTGGAGNQPQHF. The chain carries TRBV5-8 and TRBJ1-5, with 9 bases that match TRBD1. This CDR3 is 17 amino acids long. The V gene's germline CDR1 is SGHTS and CDR2 YDEGEE. V lost 4 bases, J lost 2 bases, and 10 bases stayed unmatched.

Only a few counts were recorded for this clone. The chain recombines TRBV19 with TRBJ2-1; D not certain. Germline CDR1 and CDR2: LNHDA and SQIVND (reference sequence). V lost 6 bases, J lost 5 bases, and 5 bases lay in between. CDR3 size: 11 residues. The chain's CDR3 is CASSLNNEQFF. The CDR3 DNA reads as TGTGCCAGTAGCCTAAACAATGAGCAGTTCTTC.

This clone was seen a few times. The gene calls are TRBV11-2 and TRBJ2-3; 10 positions match TRBD2. Trimming removed 0 bases from V and 2 bases from J; junction bases left unmatched: 5. The CDR3 loop spans 17 amino acids. Germline lookup yields CDR1 SGHAT and CDR2 FQNNGV. CDR3 nucleotides: TGTGCCAGCAGCTTAGATATAGCGGGGGGAAACACAGATACGCAGTATTTT. Its protein product is CASSLDIAGGNTDTQYF.

This chain links TRBV30 with TRBJ2-3; no firm D call. V lost 1 base and J lost 0, with 5 bases in between. Germline V gene lookup returns CDR1 GTSNPN and CDR2 SVGIG (reference sequence). There are 13 residues in the CDR3. The CDR3 spells CAWSEQSTDTQYF. Written as DNA, the CDR3 is TGTGCCTGGAGTGAACAGAGCACAGATACGCAGTATTTT.

The CDR3, as DNA: TGCGCCAGCAGCCAGATACTAGGATCAGATACGCAGTATTTT. Translation: CASSQILGSDTQYF. This chain connects TRBV4-3 to TRBJ2-3, with D maybe TRBD2 (5 bases). The V end lost 3 bases, the J end lost 4 bases, and 11 bases lay between the germline ends. Germline CDR1 is LGHNA and CDR2 is YSLEER. The CDR3 has 14 residues.

This clone was detected only a few times. The rearrangement joins TRBV9 to TRBJ1-2; the D gene is possibly TRBD1 (6 bases). In germline, CDR1 is SGDLS, CDR2 YYNGEE. Trimming pared 0 bases from V and 4 bases from J, leaving 16 bases between. There are 16 residues in the CDR3. The chain's CDR3 is CASSVAAGGPSYGYTF. CDR3 nucleotide sequence: TGTGCCAGCAGCGTAGCTGCCGGGGGCCCGAGCTATGGCTACACCTTC.

This clone has a handful of counts. The chain links TRBV11-2 to TRBJ2-7; a possible D gene is TRBD1 (5 bases). The CDR3 totals 14 residues. V was shortened by 1 base and J by 5 bases, with 12 bases between the two germline ends. Germline CDR1 and CDR2: SGHAT and FQNNGV. The CDR3 DNA reads as TGTGCCAGCAGCTTAGCCCAAAGGGGCGACGAGCAGTACTTC. Translating gives CASSLAQRGDEQYF.

In DNA, the CDR3 is TGTGCCAGCAGCGAAATGAACGGACTAGTCGAGCAGTACTTC. This gives the protein CASSEMNGLVEQYF. The V call is TRBV25-1, the J call TRBJ2-7; 7 bases are shared with TRBD2. This CDR3 is 14 amino acids long. The trim removed 6 bases at V and 6 bases at J, leaving 11 bases unmatched. The germline CDR1 and CDR2 sequences are MGHDK and SYGVNS.

This chain links TRBV30 with TRBJ2-1; D remains ambiguous. Germline loops: CDR1 GTSNPN, CDR2 SVGIG (reference sequence). The CDR3 extends over 14 amino acids. Trimming took off 3 bases at V and 9 bases at J, with 18 bases between the two ends. The CDR3 nucleotides are TGTGCCTGGAGCCCTCCCCCCTTAGTGATTGAGCAGTTCTTC. Protein: CAWSPPPLVIEQFF.

The chain is built from TRBV10-3 and TRBJ1-5; 9 bases match TRBD1. J lost 6 bases, V lost 4 bases, and 4 bases had no gene match. This CDR3 comprises 14 residues. Germline values: CDR1 ENHRY, CDR2 SYGVKD. DNA for the CDR3: TGTGCCATCAGTGGGACAGGGGATCTTCAGCCCCAGCATTTT. Translating gives CAISGTGDLQPQHF.

V gene TRBV28 combines with J gene TRBJ2-2, with 10 bases aligning to TRBD2. Germline trimming cut 4 bases from V and 0 bases from J; bases unmatched to any gene: 5. The CDR3 length is 17 residues. Germline V lookup: CDR1 MDHEN, CDR2 SYDVKM. CDR3 loop: CASSSTSGLPNTGELFF. The CDR3 nucleotides are TGTGCCAGCAGTTCGACTAGCGGGCTTCCGAACACCGGGGAGCTGTTTTTT.

The rearrangement uses TRBV19 and TRBJ2-7; weak D call: TRBD2 (6 bases). The CDR3 contains 16 residues. Trimming removed 7 bases from V and 2 bases from J, with 21 bases in between. The V gene's germline CDR1 is LNHDA and CDR2 SQIVND (reference sequence). CDR3 coding DNA: TGTGCCAGTACTCCAGGCGGACTTCGGGGGACCTACGAGCAGTACTTC. Translation: CASTPGGLRGTYEQYF.

V gene TRBV5-1 combines with J gene TRBJ1-1; perhaps TRBD1 as D (6 bases). Germline loops: CDR1 SGHRS, CDR2 YFSETQ. The length of the CDR3 is 12 residues. With 5 bases removed from V and 5 bases from J, the gap between germline ends came to 10 bases. CDR3 coding DNA: TGCGCCAGCAGTAAGGGGGAGACTGAAGCTTTCTTT. Its protein product is CASSKGETEAFF. Full variable domain (rest looked up from reference TRBV5-1 and TRBJ1-1): KAGVTQTPRYLIKTRGQQVTLSCSPISGHRSVSWYQQTPGQGLQFLFEYFSETQRNKGNFPGRFSGRQFSNSRSEMNVSTLELGDSALYLCASSKGETEAFFGQGTRLTVV.

The table lists this clone with a few counts. The rearrangement joins TRBV28 to TRBJ1-2; TRBD1 agrees at 9 bases. After removal of 6 bases from V and 5 bases from J, the junction contained 7 bases not matched to a gene. The germline V gene encodes CDR1 MDHEN and CDR2 SYDVKM. The CDR3 is 14 amino acids. CDR3 loop: CASRGQGTYYGYTF. The CDR3 DNA follows: TGTGCCAGCAGGGGACAGGGAACTTATTATGGCTACACCTTC.